The entry that follows covers one T cell receptor (beta chain) sequence. This clone was recorded only once. What antigen it recognizes has not been identified. One base away there is no much larger clone; base qualities are not given. Each collaborating institution followed its own protocols to collect whole blood in K2EDTA tubes. Collaborator samples were shipped for TCRbeta analysis as frozen whole blood, isolated PBMCs, or DNA extracted from either sample type. The germline V gene (reference sequence) provides CDR1 MNHNY and CDR2 SVGAGI. Between the V and J ends, shortened by 5 bases and 7 bases respectively, the junction contains 9 bases. The CDR3 spans 11 residues, from the cysteine through the phenylalanine. Just the 33-base CDR3 DNA is kept, in frame starting at base 1. This entry is derived from a study of blood T cell repertoires in COVID-19 (dated by TCRdb to 2020 to 2022). Study-level background: The collaborator samples originated in the United States, Italy and Spain and spanned the acute and convalescent phases of COVID-19. The samples were drawn from the first 160 participants of the ongoing ImmuneRACE study and from 950 to 1,500 subjects provided by 6 global collaborators. Subjects who had been exposed to COVID-19, were actively infected with it, or had recovered from it provided the deeply sampled blood TCRbeta repertoires that made up the dataset. Nearly every sample came with metadata listing a de-identified subject ID, COVID-19 status, age in years and sex. The prospective study material was composed of cDNA or gDNA derived from T cells, B-cell-depleted T cells, or PBMCs. The repertoires were released in a freely available public database intended as a resource for research on the immune response to SARS-CoV-2. Where HLA class I and class II types were available, the types were taken from metadata supplied by the sample provider, not from assay-based typing.

The immunoSEQ Assay, a bias-controlled multiplex PCR, was used to amplify TCRbeta CDR3 regions from genomic DNA. The paper's data handling went like this. The number of nucleated cells in each sample was estimated by amplification of reference gene primers within the assay. To quantify the absolute abundance of each unique TCRbeta CDR3 rearrangement, sequence reads were collapsed and filtered. For each sample, productive Simpson clonality was calculated as the square root of Simpson's diversity index across productive rearrangements. TCRdb's version of the immuneACCESS table is confined to in-frame rearrangements and falls short of the full clone set. An unresolved V gene accounts for under half of the shortfall where checked; the remainder is of unknown origin. The V and J calls and clone size come from that table; D and trimming were worked out from the DNA. The sample table shows some 110,000 clones, and 65% to 90% are seen once. The ten largest clones take up about 3.8% of the sample.

Results and caveats for the whole study, not just this receptor: The amount of clinical and demographic metadata varied by source and participant and was provided uncurated.

The chain is encoded by TRBV6-6 joined to TRBJ2-7; there is no confident call for the D gene. The sequence was obtained from a man aged 45-60 years with acute or convalescent COVID-19. Sequences were obtained from peripheral blood. The sequenced DNA: TGTGCCAGCAGTCCCCTCCTGGAGCAGTACTTC. The encoded protein is CASSPLLEQYF.